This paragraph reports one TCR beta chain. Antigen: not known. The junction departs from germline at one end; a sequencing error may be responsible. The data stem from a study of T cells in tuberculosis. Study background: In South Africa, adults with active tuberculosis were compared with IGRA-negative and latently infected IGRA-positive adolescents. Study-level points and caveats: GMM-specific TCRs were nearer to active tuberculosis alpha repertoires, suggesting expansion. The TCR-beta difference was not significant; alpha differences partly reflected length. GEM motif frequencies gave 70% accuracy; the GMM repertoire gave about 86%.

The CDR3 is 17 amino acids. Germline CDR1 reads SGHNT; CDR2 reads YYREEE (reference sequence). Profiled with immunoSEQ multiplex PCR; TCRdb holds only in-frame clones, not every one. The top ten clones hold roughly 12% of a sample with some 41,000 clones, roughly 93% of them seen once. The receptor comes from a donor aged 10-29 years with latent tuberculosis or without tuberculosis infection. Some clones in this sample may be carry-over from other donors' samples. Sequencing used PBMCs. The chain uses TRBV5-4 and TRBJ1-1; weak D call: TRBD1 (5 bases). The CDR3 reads CASSLAGGIEGNTEAFF. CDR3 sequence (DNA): TGTGCCAGTAGCTTGGCGGGGGGAATTGAAGGGAACACTGAAGCTTTCTTT.